Following are 6 T cell receptor beta chains from one sample sequenced in a study of blood T cell repertoires in COVID-19. Assay used: immunoSEQ multiplex PCR; TCRdb lists only in-frame clones, some missing. The table includes around 180,000 clones, about 85% detected once. The sample taken for sequencing was peripheral blood. Every receptor here comes from an elderly man with COVID-19, enrolled during active disease.

The V and J genes are TRBV7-2 and TRBJ2-7; TRBD1 matches 7 bases. Germline V gives CDR1 SGHTA, CDR2 FQGNSA. Losses at the gene ends were 5 bases for V and 5 bases for J; bases not matched to a gene: 9. The CDR3 is 14 residues long. The CDR3 region has the DNA TGTGCCAGCAGCCCACCGACAGGGTACCACGAGCAGTACTTC. This gives the protein CASSPPTGYHEQYF.

This sequence joins TRBV28 and TRBJ1-5; 9 bases align to TRBD1. The CDR3 is made up of 14 amino acids. CDR1 is MDHEN and CDR2 is SYDVKM in the germline V gene. With V trimmed by 5 bases and J by 5 bases, 4 bases remained unmatched. The CDR3 region has the DNA TGTGCCAGCAGTACCGGACAGGGGCATCAGCCCCAGCATTTT. This gives the protein CASSTGQGHQPQHF.

J is TRBJ1-1 and V is TRBV6-6, with D perhaps TRBD1 (5 bases). V was pared by 0 bases and J by 9 bases, with 14 bases between. The CDR3 length is 14 residues. The germline gives CDR1 MNHNY, CDR2 SVGAGI (reference sequence). This CDR3 reads CASSYSPGTGKAFF. CDR3 nucleotide sequence: TGTGCCAGCAGTTACTCGCCAGGGACTGGCAAAGCTTTCTTT.

The chain is built from TRBV21-1 and TRBJ1-6; TRBD1 was called by the table and not checked on the DNA. TRBV21-1 is a pseudogene. The CDR3 sequence is 19 residues long. CDR3: CASSQVGRGPKWDNSPLHF. In DNA form, the CDR3 reads TGTGCCAGCAGCCAAGTGGGCAGGGGGCCGAAGTGGGATAATTCACCCCTCCACTTT.

The chain uses TRBV29-1 and TRBJ2-7; 8 nucleotides line up with TRBD1. Germline V gene sequence: CDR1 SQVTM, CDR2 ANQGSEA. V was clipped by 1 base and J by 5 bases; unmatched bases: 4. The CDR3 is made up of 13 amino acids. As DNA, the CDR3 is TGCAGCGTTGAAGGCCAGGGGGCTAACGAGCAGTACTTC. It translates to CSVEGQGANEQYF.

J is TRBJ1-1 and V is TRBV5-1; weak D call: TRBD1 (6 bases). V shed 5 bases and J shed 0 bases, with 11 bases lying between them. The CDR3 is 14 residues long. Per germline, CDR1 SGHRS and CDR2 YFSETQ. CDR3: CASSPQGMNTEAFF. The CDR3 nucleotides read TGCGCCAGCAGTCCCCAGGGGATGAACACTGAAGCTTTCTTT.